The clone carrying this T cell receptor (beta chain) came up a few times. Its antigen is unknown. TCRdb redid the calling of the RT-PCR reads with MiXCR, one entry per CDR3 protein. The sample contains about 620,000 distinct CDR3 sequences, 12% of which appear only once. Trimming took off 2 bases at V and 0 bases at J, with 11 bases between the two ends. The CDR3 extends over 16 amino acids. Germline CDR1 and CDR2: KGHSH and LQKENI. The entry originates in a study of response to subunit inactivated influenza vaccine. Overall study results and limits: Authors suggested each seasonal flu vaccination may recruit only limited numbers of new T cells.

The sequencing used PBMCs from blood, collected on the day of vaccination. The V call is TRBV18, the J call TRBJ1-3; D unclear. The source is a man aged 45-65 years who received an inactivated influenza vaccine. This CDR3 is CASSPRTEPSGNTIYF. The CDR3 DNA follows: TGTGCCAGCTCACCAAGGACGGAACCCTCTGGAAACACCATATATTTT. The whole variable domain, filled in from reference TRBV18 and TRBJ1-3, reads NAGVMQNPRHLVRRRGQEARLRCSPMKGHSHVYWYRQLPEEGLKFMVYLQKENIIDESGMPKERFSAEFPKEGPSILRIQQVVRGDSAAYFCASSPRTEPSGNTIYFGEGSWLTVV.